Listed below are T cell receptor beta chains from one sample, sequenced in a study of T cells in localized non-small cell lung cancer. This table comes from immunoSEQ multiplex PCR, and its TCRdb copy is limited to in-frame clones, with some not included. This sample has over 50,000 clones, with 65% to 85% found just once. Sequences were derived from peripheral blood mononuclear cells, sampled before any cancer treatment. The receptors shown here come from a man between 40 and 69 years old with stage III lung adenocarcinoma. The conserved cysteine and the conserved F or W are not part of the CDR3 here. The order of the fields is V gene, CDR3 protein.

TRBV18 | ASSPPSVSTDTQY
TRBV11-3 | ASSLEGDYEQY
TRBV6-1 | AIRTGENTEAF
TRBV5-1 | ASSSERGGRETQY
TRBV4-3 | ASSPREWGTQY
TRBV29-1 | SVGGSGKNEKLF
TRBV10-3 | AISESTGGKFDEQY
TRBV7-9 | ASSLAAGGSGYGYT
TRBV11-3 | ASRNPQGDNEQF
TRBV5-4 | ASSLAEGGEGYT
TRBV12-5 | ASGPRGLQETQY
TRBV9 | ASSVQTGFDTEAF
TRBV6-5 | ASSPFGQMNTEAF
TRBV7-2 | ASSVDSQPQH
TRBV19 | ASTRGFWGYT
TRBV18 | ASSPPGTGGEKLF
TRBV21-1 | ASSGANYGYT
TRBV7-3 | ASSLVYSPTDTQY
TRBV18 | ASSPRTGADTQY
TRBV7-2 | ASSPQDSRNTEAF
TRBV7-2 | ASSLGSDNQPQH
TRBV10-3 | AISERDRQAGYT
TRBV30 | AWSQTALVQF
TRBV4-3 | ASSQDDEGDTQY
TRBV5-5 | ASSSQRTGTYNEQF
TRBV7-9 | ASSLGWGLNTEAF
TRBV2 | ASSENRGETQY
TRBV6-6 | ASSYSLGTNTGELF
TRBV5-1 | ASSLQGYTGELF